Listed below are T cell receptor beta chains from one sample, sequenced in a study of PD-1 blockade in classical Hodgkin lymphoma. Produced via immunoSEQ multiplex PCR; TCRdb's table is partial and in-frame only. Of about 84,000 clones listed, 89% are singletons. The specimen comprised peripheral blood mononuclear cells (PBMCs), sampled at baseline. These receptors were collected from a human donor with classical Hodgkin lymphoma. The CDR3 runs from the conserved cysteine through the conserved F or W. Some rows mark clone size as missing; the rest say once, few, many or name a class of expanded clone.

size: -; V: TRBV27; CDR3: CASSSGRAQPQHF
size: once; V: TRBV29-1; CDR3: CSVESGAYNEQFF
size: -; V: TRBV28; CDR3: CASSTRQGAIRVSYEQYF
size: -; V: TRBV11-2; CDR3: CASSLDGVQPQHF
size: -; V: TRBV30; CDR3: CAWSEKGDMNEQFF
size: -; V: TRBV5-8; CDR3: CASSLERLREYF
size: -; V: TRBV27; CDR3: CASGPSGTDTQYF
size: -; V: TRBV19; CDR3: CTSSTTSGRHSYNEQFF
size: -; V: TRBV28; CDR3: CASSLQTGTPRQETQYF
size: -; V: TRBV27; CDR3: CASSLQSNYGYTF
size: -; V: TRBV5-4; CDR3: CASSSGGGQGLYEQYF
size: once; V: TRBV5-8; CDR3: CASSLEGLEQYF
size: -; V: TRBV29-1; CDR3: CSVEGGYTF
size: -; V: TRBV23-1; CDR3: CASSQFHGKGAYEQYF
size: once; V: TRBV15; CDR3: CATSTGGSTDTQYF
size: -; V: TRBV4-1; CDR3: CASSPGTNSYEQYF
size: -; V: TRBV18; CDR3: CASSPPSGYTEAFF
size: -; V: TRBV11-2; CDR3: CASINRGLGNTIYF
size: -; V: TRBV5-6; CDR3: CASSLEMGPETQYF
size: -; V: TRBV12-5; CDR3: CASGHDPDRGYTF
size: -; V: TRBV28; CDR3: CAGTNTGELFF
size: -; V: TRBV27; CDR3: CASSSRWRQGWNTEAFF
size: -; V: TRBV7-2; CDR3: CASSLVAGSSYEQYF
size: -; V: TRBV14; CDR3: CASSVNRPGQYSYEQYF